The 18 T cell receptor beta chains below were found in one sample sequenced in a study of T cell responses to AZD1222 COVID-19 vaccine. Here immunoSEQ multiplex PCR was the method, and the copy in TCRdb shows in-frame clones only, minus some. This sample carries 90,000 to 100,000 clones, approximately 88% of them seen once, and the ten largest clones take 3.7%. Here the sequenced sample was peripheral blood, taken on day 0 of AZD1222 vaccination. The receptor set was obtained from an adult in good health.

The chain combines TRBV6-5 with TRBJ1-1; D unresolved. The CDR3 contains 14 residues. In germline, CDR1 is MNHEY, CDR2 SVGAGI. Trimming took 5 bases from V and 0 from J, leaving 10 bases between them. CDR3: CASSRGSLNTEAFF. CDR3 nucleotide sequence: TGTGCCAGCAGTCGCGGTTCCTTGAACACTGAAGCTTTCTTT.

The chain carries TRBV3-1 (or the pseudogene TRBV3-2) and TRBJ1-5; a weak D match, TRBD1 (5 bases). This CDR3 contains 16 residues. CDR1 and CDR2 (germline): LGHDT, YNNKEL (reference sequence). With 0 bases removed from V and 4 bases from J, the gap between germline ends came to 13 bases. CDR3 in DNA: TGTGCCAGCAGCCAAGAGGTGGGACGGGGGAATCAGCCCCAGCATTTT. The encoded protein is CASSQEVGRGNQPQHF.

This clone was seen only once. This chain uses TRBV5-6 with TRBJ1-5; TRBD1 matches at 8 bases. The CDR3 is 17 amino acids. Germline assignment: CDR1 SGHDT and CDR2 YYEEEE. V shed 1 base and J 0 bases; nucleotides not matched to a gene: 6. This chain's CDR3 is CASSLLTGGDSNQPQHF. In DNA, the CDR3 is TGTGCCAGCAGCTTGCTTACAGGGGGTGATAGCAATCAGCCCCAGCATTTT.

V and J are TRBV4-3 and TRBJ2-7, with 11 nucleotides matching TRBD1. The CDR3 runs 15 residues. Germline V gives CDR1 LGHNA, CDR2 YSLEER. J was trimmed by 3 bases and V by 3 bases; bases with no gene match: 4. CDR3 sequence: CASSHSGTGGYEQYF. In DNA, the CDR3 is TGCGCCAGCAGCCATTCCGGGACAGGGGGCTACGAGCAGTACTTC.

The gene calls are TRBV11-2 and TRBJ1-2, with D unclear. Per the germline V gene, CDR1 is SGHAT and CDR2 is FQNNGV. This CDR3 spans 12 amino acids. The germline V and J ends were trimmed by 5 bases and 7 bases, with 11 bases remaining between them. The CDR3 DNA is TGTGCCAGCAGCCGCAAGCTCGGTGGCTACACCTTC. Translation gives CASSRKLGGYTF.

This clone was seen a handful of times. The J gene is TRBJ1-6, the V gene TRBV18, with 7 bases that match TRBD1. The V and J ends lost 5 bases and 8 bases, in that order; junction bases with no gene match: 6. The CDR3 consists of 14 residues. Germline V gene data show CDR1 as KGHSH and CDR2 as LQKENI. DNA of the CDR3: TGTGCCAGCTCAGCGACAGGGAGGGATTCACCCCTCCACTTT. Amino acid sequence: CASSATGRDSPLHF. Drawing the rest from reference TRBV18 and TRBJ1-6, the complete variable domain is NAGVMQNPRHLVRRRGQEARLRCSPMKGHSHVYWYRQLPEEGLKFMVYLQKENIIDESGMPKERFSAEFPKEGPSILRIQQVVRGDSAAYFCASSATGRDSPLHFGNGTRLTVT.

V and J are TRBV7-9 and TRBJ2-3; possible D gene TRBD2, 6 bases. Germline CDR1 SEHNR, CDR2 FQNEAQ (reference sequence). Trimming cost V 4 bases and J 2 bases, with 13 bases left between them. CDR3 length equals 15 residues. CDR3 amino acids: CASSSHREYTDTQYF. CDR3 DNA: TGTGCCAGCAGCTCCCACCGGGAGTACACAGATACGCAGTATTTT.

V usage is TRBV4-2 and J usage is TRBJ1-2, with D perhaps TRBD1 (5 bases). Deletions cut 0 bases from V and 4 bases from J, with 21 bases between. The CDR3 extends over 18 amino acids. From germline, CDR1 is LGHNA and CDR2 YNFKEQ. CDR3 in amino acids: CASSQENRGQGRLYGYTF. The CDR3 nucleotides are TGTGCCAGCAGCCAAGAGAACCGTGGGCAGGGCAGACTCTATGGCTACACCTTC.

The CDR3 DNA reads TGTGCCAGCAGCTTTGGACAGGTCAATCAGCCCCAGCATTTT. Translating it yields CASSFGQVNQPQHF. The chain couples TRBV3-1 (or the pseudogene TRBV3-2) to TRBJ1-5, with TRBD1 matching over 7 bases. The CDR3 consists of 14 residues. Germline CDR1 is LGHDT and CDR2 is YNNKEL (reference sequence). With V trimmed by 5 bases and J by 3 bases, 4 bases remained unmatched.

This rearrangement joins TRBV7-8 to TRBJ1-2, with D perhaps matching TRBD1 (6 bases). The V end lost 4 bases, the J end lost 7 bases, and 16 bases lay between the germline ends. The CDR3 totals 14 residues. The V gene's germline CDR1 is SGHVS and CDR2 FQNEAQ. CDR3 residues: CASSSSLGGPGYTF. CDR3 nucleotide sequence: TGTGCCAGCAGCTCCTCACTGGGGGGGCCTGGCTACACCTTC.

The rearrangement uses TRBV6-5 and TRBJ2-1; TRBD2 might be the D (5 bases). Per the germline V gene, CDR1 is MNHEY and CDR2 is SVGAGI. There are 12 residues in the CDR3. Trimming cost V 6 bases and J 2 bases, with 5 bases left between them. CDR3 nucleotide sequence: TGTGCCAGCAGAGCGGCCTACAATGAGCAGTTCTTC. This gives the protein CASRAAYNEQFF.

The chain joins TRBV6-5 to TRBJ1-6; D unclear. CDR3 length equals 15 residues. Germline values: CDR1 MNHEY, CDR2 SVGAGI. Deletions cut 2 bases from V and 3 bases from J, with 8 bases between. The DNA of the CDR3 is TGTGCCAGCAGTTACCGGGATGACTATAATTCACCCCTCCACTTT. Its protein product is CASSYRDDYNSPLHF.

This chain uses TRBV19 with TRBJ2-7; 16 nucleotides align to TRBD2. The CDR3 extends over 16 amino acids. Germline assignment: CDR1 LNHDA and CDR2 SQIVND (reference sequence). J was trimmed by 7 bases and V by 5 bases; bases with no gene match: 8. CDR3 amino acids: CASSPRGTSGGGEQYF. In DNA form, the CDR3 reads TGTGCCAGTAGTCCCCGCGGGACTAGCGGGGGGGGAGAGCAGTACTTC.

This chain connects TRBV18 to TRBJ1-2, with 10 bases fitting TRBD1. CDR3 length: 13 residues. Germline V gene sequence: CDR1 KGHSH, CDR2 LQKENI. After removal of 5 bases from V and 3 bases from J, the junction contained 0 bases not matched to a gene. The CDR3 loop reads CASSGTGDYGYTF. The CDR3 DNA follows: TGTGCCAGCTCAGGGACAGGGGACTATGGCTACACCTTC.

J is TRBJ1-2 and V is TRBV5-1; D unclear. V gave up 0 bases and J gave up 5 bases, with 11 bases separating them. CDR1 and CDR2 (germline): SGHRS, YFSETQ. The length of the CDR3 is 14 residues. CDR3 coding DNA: TGCGCCAGCAGCTTGGAAGGAGCCCCTTATGGCTACACCTTC. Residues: CASSLEGAPYGYTF.

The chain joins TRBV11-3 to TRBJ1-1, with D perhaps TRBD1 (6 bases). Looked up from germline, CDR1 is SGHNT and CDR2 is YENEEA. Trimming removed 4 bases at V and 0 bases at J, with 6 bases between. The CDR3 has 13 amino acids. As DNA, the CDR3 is TGTGCCAGCAGCTGGGGGCTGAACACTGAAGCTTTCTTT. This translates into CASSWGLNTEAFF.

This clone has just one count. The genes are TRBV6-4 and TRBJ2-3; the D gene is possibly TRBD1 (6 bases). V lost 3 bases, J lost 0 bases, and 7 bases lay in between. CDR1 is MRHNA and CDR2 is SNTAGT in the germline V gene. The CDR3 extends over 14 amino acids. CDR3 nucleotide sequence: TGTGCCAGCAGTGAACAGGGAAGCACAGATACGCAGTATTTT. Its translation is CASSEQGSTDTQYF.

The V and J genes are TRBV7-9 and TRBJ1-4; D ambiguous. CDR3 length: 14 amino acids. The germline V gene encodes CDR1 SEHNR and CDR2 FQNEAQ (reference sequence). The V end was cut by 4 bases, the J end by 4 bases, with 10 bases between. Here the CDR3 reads CASSSGASNEKLFF. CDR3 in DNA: TGTGCCAGCAGCTCGGGCGCAAGTAATGAAAAACTGTTTTTT.